These 24 T cell receptor beta chains share one sample of origin, sequenced in a study of T cells expressing NK-cell markers. Using the 5' RACE reads, TCRdb records one entry per CDR3 protein without DNA. The record lists about 440,000 distinct CDR3 sequences, of which the ten most abundant hold 7.3%. The sequencing sample was made of blood T cells: a sorted CD56 or NKG2C T cell subset, CD4+ or CD8+ T cells, or bulk PBMC T cells (not recorded which). These receptors all stem from a woman between 18 and 75 years old in good health.

The rearrangement joins TRBV5-1 to TRBJ1-2; TCRdb returns TRBD1, unconfirmable since there is no DNA. There are 15 residues in the CDR3. Per germline, CDR1 SGHRS and CDR2 YFSETQ. CDR3 region: CASSRQGSANYGYTF.

The rearrangement links TRBV25-1 to TRBJ2-5; TCRdb returns TRBD2, unconfirmable since there is no DNA. In germline, CDR1 is MGHDK, CDR2 SYGVNS. The CDR3 is 15 residues long. CDR3: CASSFPGLASETQYF.

The V and J genes are TRBV21-1 and TRBJ2-3; with no DNA, the TCRdb D assignment of TRBD2 cannot be verified. TRBV21-1 is noted as a pseudogene. The CDR3 totals 16 residues. The chain's CDR3 is CASSHPTSGSPDTQYF.

The rearrangement links TRBV5-1 to TRBJ1-1. This CDR3 spans 14 amino acids. CDR1 and CDR2 (germline): SGHRS, YFSETQ. The CDR3 here is CASSFLHMNTEAFF.

This chain uses TRBV6-1 with TRBJ1-5. The germline CDR1 and CDR2 sequences are MNHNS and SASEGT. The CDR3 has 13 residues. The CDR3 protein is CASKTEVGQPQHF.

The gene calls are TRBV29-1 and TRBJ1-2; TCRdb outputs TRBD1, but without DNA this stays unchecked. CDR1 is SQVTM and CDR2 is ANQGSEA in the germline V gene. The CDR3 is 12 amino acids. This CDR3 reads CSVVGQGNGYTF.

The J gene is TRBJ1-4, the V gene TRBV18; without DNA, the TCRdb call of TRBD1 cannot be checked. Germline V gene sequence: CDR1 KGHSH, CDR2 LQKENI. The CDR3 consists of 15 residues. CDR3 region: CASSPAGQGGEKLFF.

This sequence joins TRBV18 and TRBJ1-1; TCRdb's D gene call, TRBD1, goes unchecked for lack of DNA. Germline V gives CDR1 KGHSH, CDR2 LQKENI. The CDR3 has 17 amino acids. CDR3 region: CASSAGTATFMNTEAFF.

This chain joins TRBV20-1 and TRBJ2-7; TCRdb reports TRBD2, a call that lacks DNA to check it against. This CDR3 spans 12 amino acids. Germline values: CDR1 DFQATT, CDR2 SNEGSKA (reference sequence). CDR3 residues: CSKSRRGYEQYF.

The chain employs TRBV7-2 and TRBJ2-2; the TRBD1 assignment by TCRdb is unverifiable without DNA. This CDR3 is 13 amino acids long. Germline-derived CDR1 and CDR2 are SGHTA and FQGNSA. CDR3 sequence reads: CASSSRGGGELFF. The variable domain in full, completed from reference TRBV7-2 and TRBJ2-2, reads GAGVSQSPSNKVTEKGKDVELRCDPISGHTALYWYRQSLGQGLEFLIYFQGNSAPDKSGLPSDRFSAERTGGSVSTLTIQRTQQEDSAVYLCASSSRGGGELFFGEGSRLTVL.

This sequence joins TRBV6-2 or TRBV6-3 and TRBJ1-2; lacking DNA, the TRBD1 call made by TCRdb goes unchecked. This CDR3 has 15 amino acids. CDR1 is MNHEY and CDR2 is SVGEGT in the germline V gene. CDR3 residues: CASSHQGRWDYGYTF.

V gene TRBV11-2 combines with J gene TRBJ2-5. The CDR3 spans 14 residues. From germline, CDR1 is SGHAT and CDR2 FQNNGV. The CDR3 spells CASSLGPFQETQYF. Using reference TRBV11-2 and TRBJ2-5 for the parts outside the CDR3, the full variable domain is EAGVAQSPRYKIIEKRQSVAFWCNPISGHATLYWYQQILGQGPKLLIQFQNNGVVDDSQLPKDRFSAERLKGVDSTLKIQPAKLEDSAVYLCASSLGPFQETQYFGPGTRLLVL.

The chain combines TRBV12-3 or TRBV12-4 with TRBJ1-1; TCRdb proposes TRBD1, but this gene call is untestable without DNA. This CDR3 is built from 13 residues. The CDR3 here is CASSQTGPFEAFF.

This chain uses TRBV7-9 with TRBJ1-6; the TRBD1 assignment by TCRdb is unverifiable without DNA. The germline V gene has CDR1 SEHNR and CDR2 FQNEAQ (reference sequence). The CDR3 covers 14 residues. Here the CDR3 reads CASSLVRPYSPLHF.

This rearrangement joins TRBV5-1 to TRBJ2-1; the D call from TCRdb, TRBD1, cannot be confirmed without DNA. CDR1 and CDR2 (germline): SGHRS, YFSETQ. This CDR3 spans 14 amino acids. CDR3 sequence reads: CASSLGRGLGEQFF.

The chain combines TRBV20-1 with TRBJ1-5. The V gene's germline CDR1 is DFQATT and CDR2 SNEGSKA (reference sequence). This CDR3 spans 12 amino acids. CDR3: CSLQNSNQPQHF.

This sequence joins TRBV6-4 and TRBJ2-3; TCRdb's assignment of TRBD1 cannot be checked, as there is no DNA. Germline CDR1 and CDR2: MRHNA and SNTAGT. CDR3 length equals 13 residues. The CDR3 reads CATQDRNTDTQYF.

The chain employs TRBV7-3 and TRBJ2-1; TCRdb picks TRBD1, but there is no DNA to check that call. The germline V gene encodes CDR1 SGHTA and CDR2 FQGTGA. There are 15 residues in the CDR3. CDR3 sequence reads: CASSLDPGNYNEQFF.

The V gene is TRBV28, the J gene TRBJ2-1. The CDR3 runs to 13 residues. Germline V gene lookup returns CDR1 MDHEN and CDR2 SYDVKM. The CDR3 here is CASRRGWNDEQFF.

This chain's CDR3 is CASSRDTGPGETQYF. The rearrangement joins TRBV14 to TRBJ2-5; the D call of TRBD1 rests on TCRdb alone, since no DNA is present to check it. There are 15 residues in the CDR3. Looked up from germline, CDR1 is SGHDN and CDR2 is FVKESK. Looking up the rest from reference TRBV14 and TRBJ2-5 gives the full variable domain: EAGVTQFPSHSVIEKGQTVTLRCDPISGHDNLYWYRRVMGKEIKFLLHFVKESKQDESGMPNNRFLAERTGGTYSTLKVQPAELEDSGVYFCASSRDTGPGETQYFGPGTRLLVL.

The chain carries TRBV28 and TRBJ2-5. The germline V gene has CDR1 MDHEN and CDR2 SYDVKM. The CDR3 is 13 residues long. CDR3: CASSFSAQETQYF.

The V gene is TRBV4-3, the J gene TRBJ2-1. The CDR3 has 16 amino acids. Germline V lookup: CDR1 LGHNA, CDR2 YSLEER. CDR3: CASSQDGGTSYNEQFF.

The V gene is TRBV25-1, the J gene TRBJ2-1. CDR1 MGHDK and CDR2 SYGVNS come from the germline V gene. The CDR3 is made up of 15 amino acids. This CDR3 is CASSDPQSSYNEQFF. Variable domain in full (rest from reference TRBV25-1 and TRBJ2-1): EADIYQTPRYLVIGTGKKITLECSQTMGHDKMYWYQQDPGMELHLIHYSYGVNSTEKGDLSSESTVSRIRTEHFPLTLESARPSHTSQYLCASSDPQSSYNEQFFGPGTRLTVL.

This rearrangement joins TRBV6-5 to TRBJ2-1. This CDR3 region has 14 residues. Germline V gene data show CDR1 as MNHEY and CDR2 as SVGAGI. The CDR3 protein is CASSYGQLYNEQFF.